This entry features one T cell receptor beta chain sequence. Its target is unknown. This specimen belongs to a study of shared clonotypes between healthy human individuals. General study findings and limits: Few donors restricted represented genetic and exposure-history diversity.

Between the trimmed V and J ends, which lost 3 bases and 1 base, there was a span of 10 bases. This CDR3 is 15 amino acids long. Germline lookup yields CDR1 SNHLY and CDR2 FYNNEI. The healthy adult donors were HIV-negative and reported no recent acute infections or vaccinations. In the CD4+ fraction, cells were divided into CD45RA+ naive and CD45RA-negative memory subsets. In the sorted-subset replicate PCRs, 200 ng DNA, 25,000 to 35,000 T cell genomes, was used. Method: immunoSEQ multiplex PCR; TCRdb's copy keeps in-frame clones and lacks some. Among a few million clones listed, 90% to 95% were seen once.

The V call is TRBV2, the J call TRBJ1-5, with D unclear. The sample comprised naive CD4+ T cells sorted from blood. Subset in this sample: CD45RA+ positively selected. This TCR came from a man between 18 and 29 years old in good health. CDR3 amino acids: CASSELTTSNQPQHF. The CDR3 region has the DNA TGTGCCAGCAGTGAGCTAACCACAAGCAATCAGCCCCAGCATTTT.